Listed below are T cell receptor beta chains from one sample, sequenced in a study of blood T cells in healthy people across ages. TCRdb reprocessed the 5' RACE reads via MiXCR and lists one record per CDR3 protein. Of roughly 2 million distinct CDR3 sequences listed, just under 50% are singletons. Sequences were obtained from blood. These receptors originate from a woman aged 40 to 55 in good health. The conserved cysteine and the conserved F or W are not part of the CDR3 here. Fields, in order: J gene, V gene, CDR3 protein.

TRBJ2-5,TRBV20-1,SADRVQETQY
TRBJ2-1,TRBV20-1,SARAVSYNEQF
TRBJ2-1,TRBV18,ASSPPGLASHNEQF
TRBJ2-4,TRBV2,ASSTALAKNIQY
TRBJ2-1,TRBV20-1,SARGPAERGEWKGGYNEQF
TRBJ2-7,TRBV6-5,ATQGLPSSDEQY
TRBJ2-3,TRBV20-1,SARESGGLPTDTQY
TRBJ1-1,TRBV5-1,ASSLLTGTNTEAF
TRBJ2-7,TRBV7-2,ASSIQTGGDEQY
TRBJ1-1,TRBV5-1,ASSLATGKGTEAF
TRBJ2-1,TRBV7-9,ASSTHRGTYNEQF
TRBJ2-7,TRBV2,ASSNPGQGRYEQY
TRBJ1-2,TRBV20-1,SVWTGGAGYGYT
TRBJ2-5,TRBV25-1,ASSDPGTGLETQY
TRBJ2-7,TRBV3-1,ASSQLRGSHEQY
TRBJ2-5,TRBV6-2/TRBV6-3,ASSYSGLAGETQY
TRBJ2-3,TRBV18,ASSREGDTQY
TRBJ2-1,TRBV20-1,SASRRLVGGGGANMGNEQF
TRBJ2-7,TRBV15,ATSRDSGETVISYEQY
TRBJ2-3,TRBV5-5,ASSLAGTGVQDTQY
TRBJ2-3,TRBV4-2,ASSPMTSWAQDTQY
TRBJ2-3,TRBV20-1,SATRVIAFTDTQY
TRBJ2-1,TRBV4-1,ASSQDFAINEQF
TRBJ1-6,TRBV20-1,SATSTGGDSPLH
TRBJ2-3,TRBV27,ASSLLAGGFEDTQY
TRBJ2-1,TRBV27,ASTSYSTGKEGTDEQF
TRBJ2-2,TRBV11-1,ASSFFVSGPNTGELF
TRBJ2-5,TRBV7-2,ASSLDYSSETQY
TRBJ2-7,TRBV24-1,ATSDAGGRFEQY
TRBJ1-2,TRBV12-3/TRBV12-4,ASGLRGLGYGYT
TRBJ1-5,TRBV18,ASSPGADSNQPQH
TRBJ2-7,TRBV6-5,ASSAAAAPDYEQY
TRBJ1-4,TRBV29-1,SVPGTGPNEKLF
TRBJ2-1,TRBV12-3/TRBV12-4,ATRWEVSYNEQF
TRBJ2-7,TRBV12-3/TRBV12-4,ASSAGHGSYNEQY
TRBJ2-6,TRBV3-1,ASSQGVDRGSSGANVLT
TRBJ2-1,TRBV11-2,ASSFRLDLDEQF
TRBJ2-3,TRBV20-1,SARTPGDTQY
TRBJ2-3,TRBV24-1,ATGTRSSTDTQY
NA,TRBV20-1,SPRSDYEQY
TRBJ1-2,TRBV29-1,SVEGGAGRGYT
TRBJ2-1,TRBV6-6,ASSFTSEEQF
TRBJ1-2,TRBV20-1,SAVGQGPTGYT
TRBJ2-3,TRBV29-1,SESGSTDTQY
TRBJ1-2,TRBV6-2/TRBV6-3,ASSYRDTYGYT
TRBJ1-2,TRBV4-1,ASSQGLQGYYGYT
TRBJ2-7,TRBV7-9,ASSWTVSYEQY
TRBJ2-3,TRBV28,ASSLWRGVTDTQY
TRBJ2-1,TRBV28,ASSLGLASNEQF
TRBJ2-1,TRBV9,ASSATSGGLYNEQF
TRBJ1-2,TRBV29-1,SVGGQDGYT
TRBJ2-1,TRBV7-3,ASSLIGNNNEQF
TRBJ2-5,TRBV4-2,ASSQGSGGEETQY
TRBJ2-3,TRBV5-6,ASRWDRDTDTQY